Below, 15 T cell receptor beta chains from the same sample are listed, as sequenced in a study of T cells in Graves' hyperthyroidism and ophthalmopathy. Using RNA transcripts as the source, TCR beta CDR3 regions were amplified. Primed by the HTBI set, a first-round RT-PCR was run on the TCR CDR3. TCRdb passed the multiplex PCR reads through MiXCR, listing each CDR3 protein once. This table has roughly 180,000 distinct CDR3 sequences, around 8.9% appearing once. Sequenced input: blood. These receptors were obtained from a woman in her late teens or twenties with Graves' hyperthyroidism that later progressed to Graves' ophthalmopathy.

This clonotype came up many times. The chain recombines TRBV15 with TRBJ2-5; D unclear. V lost 3 bases, J lost 1 base, and 12 bases lay in between. Germline V lookup: CDR1 LNHNV, CDR2 YYDKDF (reference sequence). CDR3 size: 15 residues. The CDR3 loop reads CATSRGSVSQETQYF. In DNA, the CDR3 is TGTGCCACCAGCAGGGGATCCGTAAGCCAAGAGACCCAGTACTTC. The full variable domain, its missing parts supplied by reference TRBV15 and TRBJ2-5, is DAMVIQNPRYQVTQFGKPVTLSCSQTLNHNVMYWYQQKSSQAPKLLFHYYDKDFNNEADTPDNFQSRRPNTSFCFLDIRSPGLGDTAMYLCATSRGSVSQETQYFGPGTRLLVL.

CDR3 sequence (DNA): TGTGCCAGCAGGGGACTAGCGGGGGCCTCCTACAATGAGCAGTTCTTC. This sequence encodes CASRGLAGASYNEQFF. V usage is TRBV2 and J usage is TRBJ2-1; 14 positions match TRBD2. This CDR3 is built from 16 residues. The germline V gene encodes CDR1 SNHLY and CDR2 FYNNEI. V shed 6 bases, J shed 0 bases, and the junction held 1 base outside the gene matches.

The table lists this clonotype with many counts. The rearrangement uses TRBV9 and TRBJ1-1; 7 bases line up with TRBD1. CDR3 size: 13 residues. Germline CDR1 and CDR2: SGDLS and YYNGEE. V shed 0 bases, J shed 7 bases, and the junction held 3 bases outside the gene matches. The CDR3: CASSVVGGGEAFF. CDR3 nucleotides: TGTGCCAGCAGCGTAGTAGGGGGCGGTGAAGCTTTCTTT. The full variable domain, in which reference TRBV9 and TRBJ1-1 provide the parts outside the CDR3, is DSGVTQTPKHLITATGQRVTLRCSPRSGDLSVYWYQQSLDQGLQFLIQYYNGEERAKGNILERFSAQQFPDLHSELNLSSLELGDSALYFCASSVVGGGEAFFGQGTRLTVV.

This clonotype was picked up many times. This chain connects TRBV12-3 or TRBV12-4 to TRBJ2-5, with D unresolved. The CDR3 is 11 amino acids. The V end was cut by 1 base, the J end by 4 bases, with 1 base between. The CDR3 DNA reads as TGTGCCAGCAGTTTAGGAGAGACCCAGTACTTC. Encoded protein: CASSLGETQYF.

This clonotype was detected many times. V gene TRBV9 combines with J gene TRBJ2-2, with 16 positions matching TRBD2. This CDR3 comprises 20 residues. V was pared by 7 bases and J by 1 base, with 13 bases of the junction left unmatched. Per the germline V gene, CDR1 is SGDLS and CDR2 is YYNGEE. The CDR3 sequence is CASSLTGTSGREGNTGELFF. Written as DNA, the CDR3 is TGTGCCAGCTCCCTAACCGGGACTAGCGGGAGGGAGGGGAACACCGGGGAGCTGTTTTTT.

Ten or more counts support this clonotype. The chain joins TRBV9 to TRBJ2-1; D is possibly TRBD1 or TRBD2 (5 bases each). The V and J ends lost 0 bases and 4 bases respectively, with 11 bases between them. The CDR3 contains 15 residues. CDR1 and CDR2 (germline): SGDLS, YYNGEE. DNA for the CDR3: TGTGCCAGCAGCGTAGGGGGGAAGGGGTACAATGAGCAGTTCTTC. Translated, it gives CASSVGGKGYNEQFF.

A word on this clonotype: A much bigger clone sits one base away, suggesting this may be a read error. This chain uses TRBV7-9 with TRBJ2-3; TRBD2 is a possible D gene (6 bases). The germline V gene has CDR1 SEHNR and CDR2 FQNEAQ (reference sequence). Trimming stripped 0 bases from V and 4 bases from J, with 11 bases between. This CDR3 is built from 15 residues. CDR3 protein: CASSLARGRADTQYF. The CDR3 nucleotides are TGTGCCAGCAGCTTAGCGCGGGGTAGGGCAGATACGCAGTATTTT.

This clonotype came up a few times. Since a much larger clone is just one base distant, this may be a read error. The genes are TRBV12-3 or TRBV12-4 and TRBJ2-1; perhaps TRBD2 as D (5 bases). Trimming stripped 3 bases from V and 7 bases from J, with 19 bases between. The CDR3 spans 16 residues. CDR3 DNA: TGTGCCAGCAGTTTGGAAATTCTGGGCGGGCTAAATGAGCAGTTCTTC. As protein: CASSLEILGGLNEQFF.

This clonotype occurred a few times. The CDR3 coding sequence is TGTGCCAGCAGTCGCACTAAAGTGGAGACCCAGTACTTC. The encoded protein is CASSRTKVETQYF. J is TRBJ2-5 and V is TRBV27; D is uncertain. The V end was cut by 5 bases, the J end by 5 bases, with 12 bases between. The germline CDR1 and CDR2 sequences are MNHEY and SMNVEV (reference sequence). This CDR3 is built from 13 residues.

This clonotype occurred many times. The gene calls are TRBV29-1 and TRBJ2-1; 10 positions agree with TRBD2. The J segment lost 8 bases and the V segment lost 2 bases, leaving 9 bases of the junction unmatched. CDR1 and CDR2 from the germline V gene are SQVTM and ANQGSEA. This CDR3 has 15 residues. The CDR3 DNA reads TGCAGCGTTGAACGCGGGAGCGGGAGGGCCCATGAGCAGTTCTTC. Protein: CSVERGSGRAHEQFF.

This clonotype was seen a single time. This sequence may be a read error, since a much larger clone differs from it by one base. The chain has TRBV27 and TRBJ2-1; D not resolved. V lost 7 bases to trimming and J lost 13 bases, with 14 bases between them. This CDR3 comprises 11 residues. The germline CDR1 and CDR2 sequences are MNHEY and SMNVEV (reference sequence). The CDR3 region is CASNFSGKQFF. The CDR3 DNA reads as TGTGCCAGCAATTTCTCCGGAAAACAGTTCTTC.

This clonotype was counted at least ten times. The chain recombines TRBV6-2 or TRBV6-3 with TRBJ2-5, with 11 bases identical to TRBD2. This CDR3 has 15 amino acids. V trimming: 7 bases; J trimming: 3 bases; junction bases outside the gene matches: 7. Germline assignment: CDR1 MNHEY and CDR2 SVGEGT. The CDR3 region is CASTSMGLAEETQYF. CDR3 in DNA: TGTGCCAGCACTTCCATGGGACTAGCGGAAGAGACCCAGTACTTC.

As concerns this clonotype: A read error may explain this, as a much larger clone is one base away. V gene TRBV12-3 or TRBV12-4 combines with J gene TRBJ2-4; tentative D call: TRBD1 (7 bases). This CDR3 is 13 amino acids long. This chain's CDR3 is CASSVDRRGIRYF. The CDR3 DNA is TGTGCCAGCAGTGTGGACAGGCGGGGCATTCGGTACTTC.

In this sample, this clonotype turned up many times. The rearrangement links TRBV11-2 to TRBJ2-2, with D unclear. The CDR3 extends over 14 amino acids. V was shortened by 5 bases and J by 2 bases, with 9 bases between the two germline ends. Germline CDR1 SGHAT, CDR2 FQNNGV. CDR3 bases: TGTGCCAGCAGCGAAGGGATTAACACCGGGGAGCTGTTTTTT. Protein product: CASSEGINTGELFF.

V usage is TRBV30 and J usage is TRBJ2-1; D is ambiguous. This CDR3 has 11 residues. Germline values: CDR1 GTSNPN, CDR2 SVGIG (reference sequence). V shed 2 bases and J shed 10 bases, with 9 bases lying between them. The CDR3 DNA reads TGTGCCTGGAGTAAGCGCAACGAGCAGTTCTTC. Amino acid sequence: CAWSKRNEQFF.